This TCR beta chain comes out of a study of blood T cell repertoires in COVID-19. Study-level information: Acute and convalescent COVID-19 specimens originated in the United States, Italy and Spain. Sample material is recorded as cDNA or gDNA derived from T cells, B-cell-depleted T cells, or PBMCs.

Per the study methods: Counts of nucleated cells, estimated from reference gene primer amplification, were obtained. TCRdb keeps only in-frame clones here, not all; method: immunoSEQ multiplex PCR. D and trimming were read from the DNA, whereas the V and J calls and clone size are those reported in that table. The table includes 200,000 to 300,000 clones, approximately 83% detected once. The CDR3 covers 15 residues. Losses at the gene ends were 3 bases for V and 7 bases for J; bases not matched to a gene: 10. Germline V gene lookup returns CDR1 SGHTA and CDR2 FQGNSA. The chain links TRBV7-2 to TRBJ2-3, with 7 bases matching TRBD2. Sequencing input: peripheral blood. The TCR comes from a woman aged 25 to 39 who had recovered from COVID-19. CDR3 sequence (DNA): TGTGCCAGCAGCTTTCTAGCGGAAAGTGGGAATACGCAGTATTTT. Amino acid sequence: CASSFLAESGNTQYF.